The 32 T cell receptor beta chains reported below all come from one sample, sequenced in a study of cytomegalovirus exposure and HLA in healthy donors. Here immunoSEQ multiplex PCR was the method, and the copy in TCRdb shows in-frame clones only, minus some. This sample yields approximately 210,000 clones, of which around nine tenths are seen a single time; around 3% belongs to the top ten. Sequencing was done on a sample of PBMCs. These receptors were taken from a woman aged 18-30 years in good health and CMV-seronegative.

The genes are TRBV4-1 and TRBJ2-7; maybe TRBD2 (7 bases). The CDR3 is 15 residues long. Germline CDR1 MGHRA, CDR2 YSYEKL. V gave up 4 bases and J gave up 7 bases, with 20 bases separating them. CDR3 DNA: TGCGCCAGCAGCCCGAGAATGGGGGGGGGCGGAGAGCAGTACTTC. Translated, it gives CASSPRMGGGGEQYF.

This chain connects TRBV4-3 to TRBJ1-3; D not resolved. V dropped 0 bases and J dropped 14 bases, with 20 bases sitting between them. The CDR3 length is 15 residues. Germline V gene lookup returns CDR1 LGHNA and CDR2 YSLEER. The DNA for the CDR3 is TGCGCCAGCAGCCAAGAGTCGGCAACCTACTACCCCTTATATTTT. Amino acids: CASSQESATYYPLYF.

This clone occurred once. The chain recombines TRBV10-3 with TRBJ2-5, with D unclear. From germline, CDR1 is ENHRY and CDR2 SYGVKD. V was shortened by 0 bases and J by 5 bases, with 7 bases between the two germline ends. The CDR3 runs to 13 residues. As DNA, the CDR3 is TGTGCCATCAGTGAGTCCCCAGGCGAGACCCAGTACTTC. As protein: CAISESPGETQYF.

The genes are TRBV4-1 and TRBJ1-5; TRBD1 matches at 8 bases. The V and J ends lost 0 bases and 7 bases, in that order; junction bases with no gene match: 2. The CDR3 is made up of 14 amino acids. Germline lookup yields CDR1 MGHRA and CDR2 YSYEKL. The CDR3: CASSQEDRDQPQHF. CDR3 coding DNA: TGCGCCAGCAGCCAAGAGGACAGGGACCAGCCCCAGCATTTT.

The chain couples TRBV5-5 to TRBJ1-1; D is ambiguous. Germline-derived CDR1 and CDR2 are SGHKS and YYEKEE (reference sequence). CDR3 size: 13 residues. Trimming pared 1 base from V and 6 bases from J, leaving 10 bases between. The CDR3 DNA sequence: TGTGCCAGCAGCTTGTGGCGGGCCTCTGAAGCTTTCTTT. Protein sequence: CASSLWRASEAFF.

The CDR3 DNA reads as TGTGCCAGCAGCGTAGAGGGACTAGCGGGAGGGCCCTGGGATGAGCAGTTCTTC. It is translated as CASSVEGLAGGPWDEQFF. The rearrangement joins TRBV9 to TRBJ2-1; 16 bases map to TRBD2. Germline V CDR1 and CDR2: SGDLS, YYNGEE. J gave up 8 bases and V 0 bases, and 8 bases lay outside the gene matches. The CDR3 loop spans 18 amino acids. Combining the CDR3 with reference TRBV9 and TRBJ2-1 gives the whole variable domain DSGVTQTPKHLITATGQRVTLRCSPRSGDLSVYWYQQSLDQGLQFLIQYYNGEERAKGNILERFSAQQFPDLHSELNLSSLELGDSALYFCASSVEGLAGGPWDEQFFGPGTRLTVL.

The chain uses TRBV5-6 and TRBJ1-5; tentative D call: TRBD1 (5 bases). This CDR3 is built from 16 residues. V was pared by 6 bases and J by 2 bases, with 18 bases between. Germline V CDR1 and CDR2: SGHDT, YYEEEE. The CDR3 protein is CASTNLGGTGNQPQHF. The CDR3 bases are TGTGCCAGCACGAATCTGGGGGGTACTGGCAATCAGCCCCAGCATTTT.

The chain combines TRBV5-5 with TRBJ2-7; 8 nucleotides align to TRBD1. The CDR3 sequence is 16 residues long. Looked up from germline, CDR1 is SGHKS and CDR2 is YYEKEE (reference sequence). V was pared by 4 bases and J by 1 base, with 10 bases of the junction left unmatched. Written as DNA, the CDR3 is TGTGCCAGCAGCCCGCGCCCAGGGGGCCAATCCTACGAGCAGTACTTC. Translation: CASSPRPGGQSYEQYF.

The genes are TRBV28 and TRBJ2-5, with D possibly TRBD1 on 6 matching bases. The V and J ends lost 4 bases and 5 bases respectively, with 14 bases between them. Germline V gene lookup returns CDR1 MDHEN and CDR2 SYDVKM. CDR3 length equals 14 residues. The CDR3 DNA reads as TGTGCCAGCAGTTACCGTAAAACAGGGGAGACCCAGTACTTC. Translation gives CASSYRKTGETQYF.

This clone was detected once. The genes are TRBV27 and TRBJ1-2; D is uncertain. The germline CDR1 and CDR2 sequences are MNHEY and SMNVEV (reference sequence). CDR3 length: 13 amino acids. Trimming took 3 bases from V and 1 from J, leaving 6 bases between them. The CDR3 loop reads CASSFGNNYGYTF. The DNA of the CDR3 is TGTGCCAGCAGTTTCGGGAATAACTATGGCTACACCTTC.

CDR3 DNA: TGTGCCAGCAGTTTAACTCACAGGGATTTGAACACCGGGGAGCTGTTTTTT. It specifies CASSLTHRDLNTGELFF. The V gene is TRBV28, the J gene TRBJ2-2; a weak D match, TRBD1 (6 bases). The V end lost 2 bases, the J end lost 1 base, and 14 bases lay between the germline ends. Germline loops: CDR1 MDHEN, CDR2 SYDVKM. The CDR3 totals 17 residues.

The genes are TRBV7-8 and TRBJ2-5, with D possibly matching TRBD2 (6 bases). The germline V gene encodes CDR1 SGHVS and CDR2 FQNEAQ. The CDR3 runs to 15 residues. V lost 3 bases and J 5 bases, leaving 16 bases between the germline ends. CDR3 sequence (DNA): TGTGCCAGCAGCTTTAAATCGGGACTGCGGGAGACCCAGTACTTC. Its protein is CASSFKSGLRETQYF. Complete variable domain (other parts from reference TRBV7-8 and TRBJ2-5): GAGVSQSPRYKVAKRGQDVALRCDPISGHVSLFWYQQALGQGPEFLTYFQNEAQLDKSGLPSDRFFAERPEGSVSTLKIQRTQQEDSAVYLCASSFKSGLRETQYFGPGTRLLVL.

The genes are TRBV11-3 and TRBJ2-2; 7 positions match TRBD1. J was trimmed by 0 bases and V by 5 bases; bases with no gene match: 9. The CDR3 is 17 amino acids. In germline, CDR1 is SGHNT, CDR2 YENEEA. CDR3 in amino acids: CASSPQGQVSNTGELFF. The CDR3 region has the DNA TGTGCCAGCAGCCCACAAGGACAGGTATCGAACACCGGGGAGCTGTTTTTT.

This clone occurred once. This sequence joins TRBV11-2 and TRBJ2-1, with D possibly being TRBD2 (5 bases). V gave up 1 base and J gave up 9 bases, with 7 bases separating them. The CDR3 extends over 12 amino acids. Looked up from germline, CDR1 is SGHAT and CDR2 is FQNNGV. Here the CDR3 reads CASSLARGEQFF. CDR3 DNA: TGTGCCAGCAGCTTAGCCCGGGGTGAGCAGTTCTTC.

The V call is TRBV30, the J call TRBJ2-3; 8 bases match TRBD1. Germline V gives CDR1 GTSNPN, CDR2 SVGIG (reference sequence). V dropped 3 bases and J dropped 1; count of bases not matched to a gene: 9. The CDR3 is 16 residues long. CDR3 protein: CAWRGTGGYGTDTQYF. The CDR3 region has the DNA TGTGCCTGGAGGGGTACAGGGGGATACGGCACAGATACGCAGTATTTT.

This chain connects TRBV29-1 to TRBJ2-5, with D possibly matching TRBD1 (6 bases). CDR1 and CDR2 (germline): SQVTM, ANQGSEA. V gave up 5 bases and J gave up 3 bases, with 19 bases separating them. The CDR3 covers 15 residues. CDR3 amino acids: CSVSRPGHSEETQYF. As DNA, the CDR3 is TGCAGCGTTTCCCGACCGGGACATTCAGAAGAGACCCAGTACTTC.

V gene TRBV19 combines with J gene TRBJ1-1; D remains ambiguous. Trimming shortened V by 6 bases and J by 8 bases, and 16 bases separated the two germline ends. The CDR3 runs to 13 residues. Germline V gene data show CDR1 as LNHDA and CDR2 as SQIVND (reference sequence). Here the CDR3 DNA reads TGTGCCAGTAGCCCTAATCGTGAGACAGAAGCTTTCTTT. Amino acids: CASSPNRETEAFF.

DNA of the CDR3: TGTGCCAGCAGCTTACTTCTCGCGGGCAATGAGCAGTTCTTC. Translation gives CASSLLLAGNEQFF. J is TRBJ2-1 and V is TRBV13, with D possibly matching TRBD2 (5 bases). Germline V gives CDR1 PRHDT, CDR2 FYEKMQ (reference sequence). The V gene lost 2 bases and the J gene lost 6 bases, with 11 bases spanning the gap. CDR3 length: 14 amino acids. The full variable domain, in which reference TRBV13 and TRBJ2-1 provide the parts outside the CDR3, is AAGVIQSPRHLIKEKRETATLKCYPIPRHDTVYWYQQGPGQDPQFLISFYEKMQSDKGSIPDRFSAQQFSDYHSELNMSSLELGDSALYFCASSLLLAGNEQFFGPGTRLTVL.

The genes are TRBV7-3 and TRBJ2-5; TRBD1 matches 11 bases. CDR3 size: 16 residues. Germline-derived CDR1 and CDR2 are SGHTA and FQGTGA. V lost 5 bases, J lost 5 bases, and 10 bases stayed unmatched. The CDR3 DNA follows: TGTGCCAGCAGCACCACCGGGACAGGGGGTAGGGAGACCCAGTACTTC. The encoded protein is CASSTTGTGGRETQYF.

The J gene is TRBJ2-1, the V gene TRBV4-3; 7 nucleotides agree with TRBD2. The CDR3 has 14 amino acids. CDR1 is LGHNA, CDR2 YSLEER, per germline. Unmatched junction bases numbered 7, after V lost 4 bases and J lost 7 bases. The CDR3 DNA reads as TGCGCCAGCAGCCGCGGGGCGGGAGATAATGAGCAGTTCTTC. It specifies CASSRGAGDNEQFF.

V usage is TRBV4-1 and J usage is TRBJ2-7; 7 nucleotides line up with TRBD1. CDR1 and CDR2 from the germline V gene are MGHRA and YSYEKL. The CDR3 contains 19 residues. J lost 3 bases, V lost 2 bases, and 19 bases had no gene match. For the CDR3, the DNA is TGCGCCAGCAGCCAAACGATGTTGAGGGGGCGATGGGAACTCTACGAGCAGTACTTC. It yields the protein CASSQTMLRGRWELYEQYF.

V and J are TRBV5-4 and TRBJ2-5; 14 nucleotides line up with TRBD2. The CDR3 covers 16 residues. J lost 4 bases, V lost 1 base, and 3 bases had no gene match. Germline loops: CDR1 SGHNT, CDR2 YYREEE (reference sequence). Written as DNA, the CDR3 is TGTGCCAGCAGCTTGACGGGACTAGCGGGAGCAGAGACCCAGTACTTC. This encodes CASSLTGLAGAETQYF.

In DNA form, the CDR3 reads TGTGCCAGCAGCGAGGACCAGGGGGCGCAGGGAGAGCAGTACTTC. Its translation is CASSEDQGAQGEQYF. J is TRBJ2-7 and V is TRBV7-6; 8 bases line up with TRBD1. CDR3 length: 15 residues. J lost 7 bases, V lost 5 bases, and 13 bases had no gene match. The germline gives CDR1 SGHVS, CDR2 FNYEAQ.

J is TRBJ2-3 and V is TRBV7-9; possible D gene TRBD2, 6 bases. Germline V gives CDR1 SEHNR, CDR2 FQNEAQ (reference sequence). The CDR3 has 14 amino acids. Trimming cost V 5 bases and J 0 bases, with 9 bases left between them. CDR3 in DNA: TGTGCCAGCAGCCTTAGCGGCAGCACAGATACGCAGTATTTT. This encodes CASSLSGSTDTQYF. The full variable domain, with the rest looked up from reference TRBV7-9 and TRBJ2-3, is DTGVSQNPRHKITKRGQNVTFRCDPISEHNRLYWYRQTLGQGPEFLTYFQNEAQLEKSRLLSDRFSAERPKGSFSTLEIQRTEQGDSAMYLCASSLSGSTDTQYFGPGTRLTVL.

V is TRBV27 and J is TRBJ1-1, with 7 bases identical to TRBD1. Trimming at V came to 5 bases and at J to 1 base, leaving 7 bases not matched to a gene. Per the germline V gene, CDR1 is MNHEY and CDR2 is SMNVEV (reference sequence). This CDR3 comprises 15 residues. CDR3 loop: CASSARQGGNTEAFF. The CDR3 DNA sequence: TGTGCCAGCAGTGCCAGACAGGGTGGGAACACTGAAGCTTTCTTT.

This clone was observed a handful of times. The rearrangement uses TRBV11-2 and TRBJ2-7; the match to TRBD2 covers 14 bases. The V and J ends lost 5 bases and 4 bases, in that order; junction bases with no gene match: 7. The CDR3 sequence is 16 residues long. The germline V gene encodes CDR1 SGHAT and CDR2 FQNNGV. The CDR3 loop reads CASSPTGLAGVYEQYF. The CDR3 DNA reads as TGTGCCAGCAGCCCTACGGGACTAGCGGGAGTTTACGAGCAGTACTTC.

The J gene is TRBJ1-3, the V gene TRBV28; TRBD1 agrees at 10 bases. Trimming at V came to 3 bases and at J to 3 bases, leaving 8 bases not matched to a gene. The germline gives CDR1 MDHEN, CDR2 SYDVKM. The CDR3 has 17 amino acids. The CDR3 loop reads CASSLISTGGFGNTIYF. CDR3 DNA sequence: TGTGCCAGCAGTTTGATTTCGACAGGGGGCTTTGGAAACACCATATATTTT.

The gene calls are TRBV6-6 and TRBJ1-5, with a possible D match to TRBD1 (6 bases). CDR1 and CDR2 (germline): MNHNY, SVGAGI (reference sequence). This CDR3 has 12 amino acids. The V and J ends lost 8 bases and 4 bases respectively, with 9 bases between them. The CDR3 is CASGQPNQPQHF. As DNA, the CDR3 is TGTGCCAGCGGACAGCCTAATCAGCCCCAGCATTTT.

V and J are TRBV7-9 and TRBJ2-2; a possible D gene is TRBD1 (5 bases). CDR1 and CDR2 (germline): SEHNR, FQNEAQ (reference sequence). The V end was cut by 4 bases, the J end by 2 bases, with 11 bases between. The CDR3 has 15 residues. In DNA, the CDR3 is TGTGCCAGCAGCTCGGGCCAGGGTAACACCGGGGAGCTGTTTTTT. Translating gives CASSSGQGNTGELFF.

The chain combines TRBV9 with TRBJ2-2; 8 bases are shared with TRBD2. CDR3 length: 15 amino acids. Germline values: CDR1 SGDLS, CDR2 YYNGEE. With V trimmed by 4 bases and J by 6 bases, 8 bases remained unmatched. The CDR3 reads CASSFSGTRAGELFF. The CDR3, as DNA: TGTGCCAGCAGCTTTAGTGGGACTAGGGCCGGGGAGCTGTTTTTT.

The chain carries TRBV7-2 and TRBJ2-4, with 8 bases aligning to TRBD2. The junction had 17 bases not matched to a gene; V was cut back by 5 bases and J by 8 bases. The CDR3 spans 17 residues. The germline CDR1 and CDR2 sequences are SGHTA and FQGNSA. CDR3 coding DNA: TGTGCCAGCAGCCCCTACTCGGCGGGAGGCGGTGGTTACATTCAGTACTTC. Encoded protein: CASSPYSAGGGGYIQYF. The entire variable domain, with the rest obtained from reference TRBV7-2 and TRBJ2-4, is as follows: GAGVSQSPSNKVTEKGKDVELRCDPISGHTALYWYRQSLGQGLEFLIYFQGNSAPDKSGLPSDRFSAERTGGSVSTLTIQRTQQEDSAVYLCASSPYSAGGGGYIQYFGAGTRLSVL.

This rearrangement joins TRBV18 to TRBJ2-7, with D maybe TRBD2 (5 bases). Germline V gene lookup returns CDR1 KGHSH and CDR2 LQKENI. This CDR3 has 15 residues. Trimming left V 1 base short and J 0 bases short, with 10 bases between. The CDR3 DNA reads as TGTGCCAGCTCACCACTGTCCGGGAACTCCTACGAGCAGTACTTC. Translated: CASSPLSGNSYEQYF.